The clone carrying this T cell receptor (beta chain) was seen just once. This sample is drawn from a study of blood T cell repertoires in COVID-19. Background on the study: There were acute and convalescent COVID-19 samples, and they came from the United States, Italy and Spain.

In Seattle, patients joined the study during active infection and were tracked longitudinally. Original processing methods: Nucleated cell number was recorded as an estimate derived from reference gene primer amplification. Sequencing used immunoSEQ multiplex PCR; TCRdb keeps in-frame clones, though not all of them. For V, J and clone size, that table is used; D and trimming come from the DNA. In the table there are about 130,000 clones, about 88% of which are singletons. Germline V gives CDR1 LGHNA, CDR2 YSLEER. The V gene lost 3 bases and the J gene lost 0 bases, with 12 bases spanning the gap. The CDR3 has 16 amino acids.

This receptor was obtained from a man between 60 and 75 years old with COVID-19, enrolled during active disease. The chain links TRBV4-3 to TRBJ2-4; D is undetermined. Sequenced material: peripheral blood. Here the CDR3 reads CASSQIPSGAKNIQYF. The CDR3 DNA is TGCGCCAGCAGCCAGATCCCGTCAGGAGCCAAAAACATTCAGTACTTC.